These T cell receptor beta chains were read from a single sample in a study of PD-L1 blockade in urothelial cancer. Measured with immunoSEQ multiplex PCR; TCRdb has only the in-frame clones, and not every one. The sample gives 45,000 to 65,000 clones, approximately 85% of which show up once; approximately 14% is in the top ten. The sequencing here drew on PBMCs, taken around atezolizumab (anti-PD-L1) treatment. These receptors came from a man in his 70s with urothelial cancer. Each CDR3 is given with its conserved first and last residue. A D gene is named only where the DNA matches it firmly. Only some rows state a clone size, as once, few, many or a class for expanded clones.

v_gene	j_gene	d_gene	abundance	CDR3nt	CDR3aa
TRBV6-1	TRBJ2-7	-	-	TGTGCCAGCAGGGGGCTAAGGGGCTACGAGCAGTACTTC	CASRGLRGYEQYF
TRBV7-2	TRBJ2-3	-	-	TGTGCCAGCAGCTTACGGTCGGGAGTGGGGACAGATACGCAGTATTTT	CASSLRSGVGTDTQYF
TRBV6-1	TRBJ2-7	TRBD1	-	TGTGCCAGCAGTGAAAGTAGAGGACAGGGTTTCAACGAGCAGTACTTC	CASSESRGQGFNEQYF
TRBV7-9	TRBJ1-5	-	-	TGTGCCAGCAGCTTGGGAGGGGGCAATCAGCCCCAGCATTTT	CASSLGGGNQPQHF
TRBV11-2	TRBJ2-1	-	-	TGTGCCAGCAGCTTAGAGGTAGTTTTTGAGCAGTTCTTC	CASSLEVVFEQFF
TRBV6-5	TRBJ2-7	TRBD1	-	TGTGCCAGCAATGACAGGGTCAGTTACGAGCAGTACTTC	CASNDRVSYEQYF
TRBV14	TRBJ1-2	-	-	TGTGCCAGCGCCCAACAGGAAAACTATGGCTACACCTTC	CASAQQENYGYTF
TRBV18	TRBJ1-1	TRBD1	-	TGTGCCAGCTCACCACAGGGGGCGAGGACTGAAGCTTTCTTT	CASSPQGARTEAFF
TRBV7-2	TRBJ1-3	TRBD1	-	TGTGCCAGCAGTACCGGGACAGGGGACGGAAACACCATATATTTT	CASSTGTGDGNTIYF
TRBV11-2	TRBJ1-2	-	-	TGTGCCAGCAGCTCTACAGGGCCCTATGGCTACACCTTC	CASSSTGPYGYTF
TRBV9	TRBJ2-1	TRBD2	-	TGTGCCAGCAGCGTAGAACAGTCTAGCGGCAATGAGCAGTTCTTC	CASSVEQSSGNEQFF
TRBV2	TRBJ2-2	TRBD2	-	TGTGCCAGCAGTGATCGGCTAGCGGTGAACACCGGGGAGCTGTTTTTT	CASSDRLAVNTGELFF
TRBV7-8	TRBJ1-2	TRBD1	-	TGTGCCAGCAGCTTAGCGCTGGGACAGGGTAACTATGGCTACACCTTC	CASSLALGQGNYGYTF
TRBV15	TRBJ1-4	TRBD1	-	TGTGCCACCAGCAGCAGGACAGGGGAAGGGTTGGCTAATGAAAAACTGTTTTTT	CATSSRTGEGLANEKLFF
TRBV4-2	TRBJ2-5	-	once	TGTGCCAGCAGCCAGGGACGGGACTTTCAAGAGACCCAGTACTTC	CASSQGRDFQETQYF
TRBV9	TRBJ1-1	-	-	TGTGCCAGCAGCGTAGGTCTAGAGACTGAAGCTTTCTTT	CASSVGLETEAFF
TRBV6-5	TRBJ2-5	-	-	TGTGCCAGCAGTTACTCGGGCCCGGAAGAGACCCAGTACTTC	CASSYSGPEETQYF
TRBV7-9	TRBJ2-6	-	-	TGTGCCAGCAGCTTAGGGGGCTTTAAGGCCAACGTCCTGACTTTC	CASSLGGFKANVLTF
TRBV7-9	TRBJ2-2	-	-	TGTGCCAGCAGCTTAGCGGGGGGGAACACCGGGGAGCTGTTTTTT	CASSLAGGNTGELFF
TRBV5-6	TRBJ2-1	-	-	TGTGCCAGCAGCTTTGGGGAGGGGGTGAATGAGCAGTTCTTC	CASSFGEGVNEQFF
TRBV9	TRBJ2-3	-	-	TGTGCCAGCAGCGTATCGTCTACTAGCACAGATACGCAGTATTTT	CASSVSSTSTDTQYF
TRBV5-4	TRBJ2-7	-	-	TGTGCCAGCAGCTTGGGAGGGCGGAGGGGCGAGCAGTACTTC	CASSLGGRRGEQYF
TRBV19	TRBJ2-5	-	once	TGTGCCAGTAGTATAGGGCTGGTACAAGAGACCCAGTACTTC	CASSIGLVQETQYF
TRBV2	TRBJ1-2	-	-	TGTGCCAGCAAGCAAGACACCTATGGCTACACCTTC	CASKQDTYGYTF
TRBV5-4	TRBJ2-7	TRBD2	-	TGTGCCAGCAGCCCAGGCCCGGGACTAGCGGGTTCCTACGAGCAGTACTTC	CASSPGPGLAGSYEQYF
TRBV5-1	TRBJ2-5	-	-	TGCGCCAGCAGCTTGGGACAGCAAGAGACCCAGTACTTC	CASSLGQQETQYF
TRBV7-3	TRBJ2-3	-	-	TGTGCCAGCAGCGCGGGGAACACAGATACGCAGTATTTT	CASSAGNTDTQYF
TRBV5-8	TRBJ2-7	-	-	TGTGCCAGCAGCTTGGCTCCGTCCGCGCCCTACGAGCAGTACTTC	CASSLAPSAPYEQYF
TRBV5-1	TRBJ2-1	TRBD2	few	TGCGCCAGCAGCTTGGATAGCGGGGACTACAATGAGCAGTTCTTC	CASSLDSGDYNEQFF
TRBV9	TRBJ2-2	TRBD2	once	TGTGCCAGCAGCAAATTAGCGGGAGGGCCGCACACCGGGGAGCTGTTTTTT	CASSKLAGGPHTGELFF
TRBV5-6	TRBJ1-2	-	-	TGTGCCAGCAGCTCCGGACATCCTGGGGACACCTTC	CASSSGHPGDTF
TRBV25-1	TRBJ1-4	-	medium-sized	TGTGCCAGCAGTGAACAGGGTAGTACTAATGAAAAACTGTTTTTT	CASSEQGSTNEKLFF
TRBV4-1	TRBJ2-2	TRBD1	-	TGCGCCAGCAGCCAAGGTCCGACAGGGGGCGCCACCGGGGAGCTGTTTTTT	CASSQGPTGGATGELFF
TRBV10-2	TRBJ1-1	TRBD1	-	TGCGCGGTCCGGGACAGGCGTTCGAACACTGAAGCTTTCTTT	CAVRDRRSNTEAFF
TRBV4-1	TRBJ2-7	-	-	TGCGCCAGCAGCCAAGGGGTAGGGGGCGGGGTGTCCTACGAGCAGTACTTC	CASSQGVGGGVSYEQYF
TRBV5-6	TRBJ1-1	TRBD1	-	TGTGCCAGCAGCTTGGCGGGACAGCCACTCGAAGCTTTCTTT	CASSLAGQPLEAFF
TRBV19	TRBJ2-5	TRBD2	-	TGTGCCAGTAGTCCGGGACTAGCGGGAGTGGGGACCCAGTACTTC	CASSPGLAGVGTQYF
TRBV18	TRBJ2-7	TRBD2	-	TGTGCCAGCTCACCAGCGGGGACTAGCGGGACGGACGAGCAGTACTTC	CASSPAGTSGTDEQYF
TRBV5-5	TRBJ2-1	TRBD2	-	TGTGCCAGCCGGGCGGGGGGCTACAATGAGCAGTTCTTC	CASRAGGYNEQFF
TRBV30	TRBJ1-3	-	-	TGTGCCTGGAGTGTAGGAGGGTCTGGAAACACCATATATTTT	CAWSVGGSGNTIYF
TRBV7-9	TRBJ1-5	TRBD1	-	TGTGCCAGCAGCGGGGACAGGGTCTCGCCCCAGCATTTT	CASSGDRVSPQHF
TRBV4-1	TRBJ1-1	TRBD1	-	TGCGCCAGCAGCCAGGGACAGGGGGTCATGAACACTGAAGCTTTCTTT	CASSQGQGVMNTEAFF
TRBV5-6	TRBJ1-1	-	-	TGTGCCAGCAGCCGTGTGAACACTGAAGCTTTCTTT	CASSRVNTEAFF
TRBV29-1	TRBJ2-1	-	-	TGCAGCGTTGACAGCTACAATGAGCAGTTCTTC	CSVDSYNEQFF
TRBV6-1	TRBJ1-1	-	-	TGTGCCAGCAGTGATAACACTGGAGGGAACACTGAAGCTTTCTTT	CASSDNTGGNTEAFF
TRBV18	TRBJ2-7	-	-	TGTGCCAGCTCACGGGGGGATGAGTACGAGCAGTACTTC	CASSRGDEYEQYF
TRBV19	TRBJ1-5	-	-	TGTGCCAGTAGTTTGACTCCATCTAATCAGCCCCAGCATTTT	CASSLTPSNQPQHF